This T cell receptor (beta chain) came from a study of CD8+ T cells in alopecia areata. The count of this clone is one. Its antigen is not known. Separation by sorting yielded CD4+ and CD8+ T cells from PBMCs. cDNA serving as the sequencing template came from extracted, reverse transcribed RNA. The repertoire was sequenced with immunoSEQ multiplex PCR; TCRdb's copy has only in-frame clones and lacks some. The repertoire consists of about 200,000 clones, with approximately 53% occurring once and the leading ten covering nearly 5%. Regarding the study as a whole: Affected lesional scalp, above all in alopecia totalis/universalis, was more clonal than normal scalp.

The sequence derives from a human donor in good health. Sequenced material: CD8+ T cells sorted from blood.

The CDR3 DNA follows: TGTGCCATTGAAGGGGGCCAGTACTTC. Protein product: CAIEGGQYF. V usage is TRBV30 and J usage is TRBJ2-5; TRBD1 is a possible D gene (6 bases). The CDR3 runs to 9 residues. Deletions cut 8 bases from V and 10 bases from J, with 11 bases between. CDR1 and CDR2 (germline): GTSNPN, SVGIG (reference sequence).